Listed below are T cell receptor beta chains from one sample, sequenced in a study of cytomegalovirus exposure and HLA in healthy donors. Method: immunoSEQ multiplex PCR; TCRdb's copy keeps in-frame clones and lacks some. The sample lists some 110,000 clones, about 81% occurring once. The material sequenced was PBMCs. These receptor sequences come from a male donor in good health and CMV-seropositive. Each CDR3 is given with its conserved first and last residue. A D gene is named only where the DNA matches it firmly. Clone size is shown for a subset of rows, as once, few, many or a class of expanded clone.

>TRBV4-1|-|TRBJ1-5|-
TGCGCCAGCAGCCAAGATCCGGGTATAAGCAATCAGCCCCAGCATTTT
CASSQDPGISNQPQHF
>TRBV7-9|TRBD2|TRBJ2-1|-
TGTGCCAGCAGCCTAGGGACTAGCGGGTTGCATGAGCAGTTCTTC
CASSLGTSGLHEQFF
>TRBV11-2|-|TRBJ2-1|-
TGTGCCAGCAGCTTAGGAGCCTACAATGAGCAGTTCTTC
CASSLGAYNEQFF
>TRBV28|-|TRBJ1-5|few
TGTGCCAGCAGTGCCCCTGGCCATAGCAATCAGCCCCAGCATTTT
CASSAPGHSNQPQHF
>TRBV15|TRBD2|TRBJ2-3|-
TGTGCCACCAGCAGAGAGTCTTTGGGGGGGAACACAGATACGCAGTATTTT
CATSRESLGGNTDTQYF
>TRBV4-3|TRBD2|TRBJ2-3|few
TGCGCCAGCAGCCAAGATACGGGACTAGAGGACACTAGCACAGATACGCAGTATTTT
CASSQDTGLEDTSTDTQYF
>TRBV5-6|-|TRBJ1-5|-
TGTGCCAGCAGCTTGGCCAGGACACAGCCCCAGCATTTT
CASSLARTQPQHF
>TRBV28|TRBD1|TRBJ1-3|-
TGTGCCAGCAGTGTAACCGGGACAGCCTCTGGAAACACCATATATTTT
CASSVTGTASGNTIYF
>TRBV19|-|TRBJ1-5|-
TGTGCCAGTAGGAAAGACAGGAATCAGCCCCAGCATTTT
CASRKDRNQPQHF
>TRBV6-5|-|TRBJ2-7|-
TGTGCCAGCCGCACAGAGAACTCCTACGAGCAGTACTTC
CASRTENSYEQYF
>TRBV6-5|TRBD1|TRBJ1-2|few
TGTGCCAGCAGTCAAGACAGGGGAGGCTACACCTTC
CASSQDRGGYTF
>TRBV7-9|-|TRBJ1-1|-
TGTGCCAGCAGCCTTGGTCCCGGCGGGAACACTGAAGCTTTCTTT
CASSLGPGGNTEAFF
>TRBV27|-|TRBJ1-1|once
TGTGCCAGCAGTTTATCGGTCCCGGACGGGGACATGAACACTGAAGCTTTCTTT
CASSLSVPDGDMNTEAFF
>TRBV18|TRBD1|TRBJ1-5|-
TGTGCCAGCTCACCACCCGGGACAGGGAGGGCCAATCAGCCCCAGCATTTT
CASSPPGTGRANQPQHF
>TRBV30|TRBD1|TRBJ2-5|-
TGTGCCTGGGACGACACAGGGGGCGACCAAGAGACCCAGTACTTC
CAWDDTGGDQETQYF
>TRBV4-3|-|TRBJ2-3|-
TGCGCCAGCAGCCGACAGAGCACAGATACGCAGTATTTT
CASSRQSTDTQYF
>TRBV4-3|-|TRBJ2-3|-
TGCGCCAGCAGCCAGAGACAGACAGATACGCAGTATTTT
CASSQRQTDTQYF
>TRBV9|-|TRBJ1-3|-
TGTGCCAGCAGCTCCCAAGACAGAGTGCGAGGAACCATATATTTT
CASSSQDRVRGTIYF
>TRBV5-6|TRBD1|TRBJ1-4|-
TGTGCCAGCAGCTCCCCGGACAGGGTAAACGAAAAACTGTTTTTT
CASSSPDRVNEKLFF
>TRBV7-9|-|TRBJ2-7|-
TGTGCCAGCAGCCCTCCAGGTATATCATCCTACGAGCAGTACTTC
CASSPPGISSYEQYF
>TRBV27|TRBD1|TRBJ1-1|-
TGTGCCAGCAGTTCTCCGGGACAGGGAGTGAACACTGAAGCTTTCTTT
CASSSPGQGVNTEAFF
>TRBV30|-|TRBJ2-5|-
TGTGCCTGGAGTGTACCAGGGCAAGAGACCCAGTACTTC
CAWSVPGQETQYF
>TRBV14|-|TRBJ2-1|-
TGTGCCAGCAGCCCGGACAGTCGGGATGAGCAGTTCTTC
CASSPDSRDEQFF
>TRBV6-4|-|TRBJ2-5|-
TGTGCCACCCCCGGGGGGCAGCAAGAGACCCAGTACTTC
CATPGGQQETQYF
>TRBV7-2|TRBD1|TRBJ1-1|-
TGTGCCAGCAGCTTAATGCCAGGGGGCCTGATGAACACTGAAGCTTTCTTT
CASSLMPGGLMNTEAFF
>TRBV19|-|TRBJ2-2|-
TGTGCCAGTAGGGCCGGGACAACGAACACCGGGGAGCTGTTTTTT
CASRAGTTNTGELFF
>TRBV14|-|TRBJ2-7|-
TGTGCCAGCAGCAGACAGTGGACGAGCAACGAGCAGTACTTC
CASSRQWTSNEQYF
>TRBV29-1|TRBD1|TRBJ2-7|once
TGCAGCGTTGTGAGTCAGGGGGCCGACGAGCAGTACTTC
CSVVSQGADEQYF
>TRBV10-3|-|TRBJ2-1|-
TGTGCCATCAGTGAGTCCGCGGGGCTGAGGAACAATGAGCAGTTCTTC
CAISESAGLRNNEQFF
>TRBV2|TRBD2|TRBJ2-5|-
TGTGCCAGCAGCCGCCTAGCGGGGGGTACTCAAGAGACCCAGTACTTC
CASSRLAGGTQETQYF
>TRBV18|-|TRBJ1-5|-
TGTGCCAGCTCCCACGCCACAGGACGGAGCAATCAGCCCCAGCATTTT
CASSHATGRSNQPQHF
>TRBV30|TRBD2|TRBJ2-1|-
TGTGCCTGGAGTACCCCACTAGCGGGGATCCACTCCTACAATGAGCAGTTCTTC
CAWSTPLAGIHSYNEQFF
>TRBV9|-|TRBJ2-1|few
TGTGCCAGCAGCGTCACCGGGACAATCTACAATGAGCAGTTCTTC
CASSVTGTIYNEQFF
>TRBV5-6|-|TRBJ1-5|-
TGTGCCAGCAGCTTCGGAGCCGGGGATAGTCAGCCCCAGCATTTT
CASSFGAGDSQPQHF
>TRBV2|TRBD1|TRBJ2-7|few
TGTGCCAGCCGACGACCCGGGACAGGGAAGGACGAGCAGTACTTC
CASRRPGTGKDEQYF
>TRBV4-1|-|TRBJ2-1|-
TGCGCCAGCAGCCAAGATCCGTCGGGATGGCAGTTCTTC
CASSQDPSGWQFF
>TRBV5-1|TRBD2|TRBJ2-7|-
TGCGCCAGCAGCTCGGTGGGTATAGCGGGAGTAGGCGAGCAGTACTTC
CASSSVGIAGVGEQYF
>TRBV14|-|TRBJ1-6|-
TGTGCCAGCAGCCAAGCCCGGGGGGGTTCGTCCTCACCCCTCCACTTT
CASSQARGGSSSPLHF
>TRBV4-3|-|TRBJ2-1|-
TGCGCCAGCAGCCAAGCGCCGCAGGCCGACAATGAGCAGTTCTTC
CASSQAPQADNEQFF
>TRBV14|TRBD1|TRBJ1-4|-
TGTGCCAGCAGTCGCGACGGGCAGGGGGATGAAAAACTGTTTTTT
CASSRDGQGDEKLFF